This TCR beta chain was documented in a study of B cell selection in AIRE deficiency. Generated by immunoSEQ multiplex PCR, the TCRdb table keeps only in-frame clones and is missing some. The data contain about 25,000 clones, about 95% of them singletons. Germline CDR1 and CDR2: SGHAT and FQNNGV. This CDR3 has 15 amino acids. Trimming took 5 bases from V and 5 from J, leaving 18 bases between them. The sorted conventional CD4 T cells were gated as CD4+CD127+. The rearrangement links TRBV11-2 to TRBJ2-5, with D possibly matching TRBD2 (5 bases). The clonotype was recovered from a human donor in good health. The sequencing sample was made of CD4+CD127+ conventional T cells sorted from PBMCs. CDR3 protein: CASSPAAAGLETQYF. In DNA, the CDR3 is TGTGCCAGCAGCCCCGCAGCGGCGGGCTTGGAGACCCAGTACTTC.